Listed here are 12 T cell receptor beta chains from one sample, sequenced in a study of blood T cell repertoires in COVID-19. TCRdb's table, derived via immunoSEQ multiplex PCR, lists solely in-frame clones and lacks some. The sample holds 230,000 or so clones, approximately 80% seen once. The sample was peripheral blood. These receptors were taken from a man aged 40-49 years who had recovered from COVID-19.

This sequence joins TRBV21-1 and TRBJ1-5. TRBV21-1 is flagged as a pseudogene. This CDR3 has 15 residues. The CDR3 loop is CASSKERGFWQPQHF. The CDR3 DNA reads TGTGCCAGCAGCAAAGAAAGAGGGTTTTGGCAGCCCCAGCATTTT.

The V call is TRBV2, the J call TRBJ2-2; 12 bases agree with TRBD2. Germline CDR1 is SNHLY and CDR2 is FYNNEI. The CDR3 extends over 15 amino acids. Trimming took 6 bases from V and 6 from J; bases not matched to a gene: 5. CDR3 bases: TGTGCCAGCAGGACTAGCGGGAGATTCTCCGGGGAGCTGTTTTTT. It encodes CASRTSGRFSGELFF.

The CDR3 here is CASSIVFVAGGNGYTF. CDR3 nucleotide sequence: TGTGCCAGTAGTATCGTTTTCGTAGCCGGTGGTAATGGCTACACCTTC. V is TRBV19 and J is TRBJ1-2; unclear D gene. This CDR3 has 16 residues. Germline V lookup: CDR1 LNHDA, CDR2 SQIVND (reference sequence). The V end lost 3 bases, the J end lost 6 bases, and 20 bases lay between the germline ends. The entire variable domain, with the rest obtained from reference TRBV19 and TRBJ1-2, is as follows: DGGITQSPKYLFRKEGQNVTLSCEQNLNHDAMYWYRQDPGQGLRLIYYSQIVNDFQKGDIAEGYSVSREKKESFPLTVTSAQKNPTAFYLCASSIVFVAGGNGYTFGSGTRLTVV.

The chain uses TRBV27 and TRBJ2-7; tentative D call: TRBD2 (6 bases). Germline CDR1 and CDR2: MNHEY and SMNVEV (reference sequence). V was pared by 0 bases and J by 0 bases, with 12 bases between. This CDR3 comprises 16 residues. For the CDR3, the DNA is TGTGCCAGCAGTTTATCCTGGCGGGAAACCTCCTACGAGCAGTACTTC. It yields the protein CASSLSWRETSYEQYF.

In the case of this clone: The junction does not match germline at one end; this may be a read error. The chain carries TRBV11-2 and TRBJ1-1, with a weak D call TRBD1 (6 bases). This CDR3 contains 16 residues. CDR1 is SGHAT and CDR2 is FQNNGV in the germline V gene. The CDR3 DNA sequence: TGTGCCAGCAGCTTAGTTCCCGGACATAGGGACACTGAGGCTTTCTTT. Translating gives CASSLVPGHRDTEAFF.

This clone was recorded only once. Other DNA variants within this sample encode the same CDR3. The rearrangement links TRBV2 to TRBJ1-5; TRBD1 aligns across 10 bases. The V segment lost 6 bases and the J segment 2 bases; nucleotides outside the gene matches: 1. This CDR3 has 14 amino acids. Germline V CDR1 and CDR2: SNHLY, FYNNEI. The CDR3 coding sequence is TGTGCCAGCAGCGGACAGGGGGGCAATCAGCCCCAGCATTTT. Translation: CASSGQGGNQPQHF.

The chain employs TRBV5-1 and TRBJ1-4, with 7 bases that match TRBD1. CDR1 is SGHRS and CDR2 is YFSETQ in the germline V gene. Unmatched junction bases numbered 6, after V lost 1 base and J lost 3 bases. The length of the CDR3 is 16 residues. The CDR3 nucleotides read TGCGCCAGCAGCTTGACTCAGGGGGGCGCTAATGAAAAACTGTTTTTT. It is translated as CASSLTQGGANEKLFF.

Turning to this clone: The final CDR3 position lacks the conserved phenylalanine or tryptophan, pointing to a likely read error. Because the CDR3's place on the DNA is in doubt, the DNA is left out and the CDR3 is given as listed by TCRdb. The rearrangement uses TRBV12-3 or TRBV12-4 and TRBJ1-2. The CDR3 extends over 12 residues, inclusive of both ends. This CDR3 reads CASRSSHTGLTL.

The genes are TRBV6-5 and TRBJ2-5; no clear D. The CDR3 is 12 amino acids. In germline, CDR1 is MNHEY, CDR2 SVGAGI. Trimming took 4 bases from V and 5 from J, leaving 8 bases between them. Here the CDR3 DNA reads TGTGCCAGCAGTTCCCTCGTTGAGACCCAGTACTTC. Translated: CASSSLVETQYF.

The V call is TRBV6-6, the J call TRBJ2-7; 11 bases are a match to TRBD2. Germline-derived CDR1 and CDR2 are MNHNY and SVGAGI (reference sequence). J gave up 3 bases and V 5 bases, and 6 bases lay outside the gene matches. The CDR3 spans 15 residues. In nucleotides, the CDR3 is TGTGCCAGCAGTACCTCTAGCGGGAGGATCTACGAGCAGTACTTC. It translates to CASSTSSGRIYEQYF.

This chain joins TRBV3-1 (or the pseudogene TRBV3-2) and TRBJ2-7, with D perhaps matching TRBD2 (6 bases). The CDR3 extends over 15 amino acids. CDR1 is LGHDT, CDR2 YNNKEL, per germline (reference sequence). V was cut by 0 bases and J by 0 bases, with 9 bases left in between. The CDR3 loop is CASSQEGGSSYEQYF. CDR3 DNA sequence: TGTGCCAGCAGCCAAGAGGGGGGTAGCTCCTACGAGCAGTACTTC.

The chain combines TRBV7-2 with TRBJ2-3, with 8 bases aligning to TRBD1. J gave up 4 bases and V 2 bases, and 8 bases lay outside the gene matches. The CDR3 contains 16 residues. The germline V gene has CDR1 SGHTA and CDR2 FQGNSA. The CDR3 nucleotides are TGTGCCAGCAGCTTAAACCGGCCAGGGGGCCCAGATACGCAGTATTTT. Its protein product is CASSLNRPGGPDTQYF.